The 28 T cell receptor beta chains given below trace back to one sample, sequenced in a study of radiotherapy plus CTLA-4 blockade in lung cancer. Clones were read by immunoSEQ multiplex PCR, and TCRdb kept only the in-frame ones, dropping some. The sample consists of roughly 44,000 clones, around 69% of them appearing once. Sequencing was performed on peripheral blood, taken from a patient treated with radiotherapy plus ipilimumab. All receptors derive from a human donor with non-small cell lung cancer who had stable disease on radiotherapy plus ipilimumab.

The sample holds one count of this clone. The chain employs TRBV28 and TRBJ2-5; D is possibly TRBD1 (6 bases). This CDR3 has 14 residues. V lost 2 bases, J lost 2 bases, and 9 bases lay in between. Germline V gene data show CDR1 as MDHEN and CDR2 as SYDVKM. The CDR3 reads CASSLRTEQETQYF. CDR3 nucleotide sequence: TGTGCCAGCAGTTTACGGACAGAACAAGAGACCCAGTACTTC.

This chain uses TRBV6-1 with TRBJ1-6; 8 nucleotides match TRBD1. Trimming took 5 bases from V and 8 from J; bases not matched to a gene: 8. Germline lookup yields CDR1 MNHNS and CDR2 SASEGT. This CDR3 contains 15 residues. CDR3 nucleotide sequence: TGTGCCAGCAGTTTACAGGGGGGGGACTATTCACCCCTCCACTTT. Translating it yields CASSLQGGDYSPLHF.

The genes are TRBV30 and TRBJ2-5; D gene ambiguous. V dropped 4 bases and J dropped 0 bases, with 6 bases sitting between them. The CDR3 extends over 12 amino acids. Germline V gives CDR1 GTSNPN, CDR2 SVGIG (reference sequence). The chain's CDR3 is CAWKGYQETQYF. As DNA, the CDR3 is TGTGCCTGGAAAGGGTACCAAGAGACCCAGTACTTC.

The chain links TRBV5-6 to TRBJ1-4, with a weak D call TRBD1 (5 bases). The V and J ends lost 4 bases and 7 bases respectively, with 20 bases between them. Looked up from germline, CDR1 is SGHDT and CDR2 is YYEEEE. This CDR3 spans 16 amino acids. As DNA, the CDR3 is TGTGCCAGCAGCCCGGGACCTCTCCAACTTTCTGAAAAACTGTTTTTT. It translates to CASSPGPLQLSEKLFF.

This chain links TRBV13 with TRBJ2-7, with D possibly being TRBD1 or TRBD2 (5 bases each). Germline V CDR1 and CDR2: PRHDT, FYEKMQ (reference sequence). The V gene lost 0 bases and the J gene lost 2 bases, with 11 bases spanning the gap. The CDR3 sequence is 15 residues long. Written as DNA, the CDR3 is TGTGCCAGCAGCTTAGGCCGGGGCAGAACCTACGAGCAGTACTTC. Translated, it gives CASSLGRGRTYEQYF.

The chain joins TRBV29-1 to TRBJ1-1; D is possibly TRBD1 (5 bases). Germline V CDR1 and CDR2: SQVTM, ANQGSEA. The CDR3 spans 15 residues. V was clipped by 4 bases and J by 4 bases, with 19 bases between them. The CDR3 DNA follows: TGCAGCGTTGCGGCGGGACCGAAAGGCGGCACTGAAGCTTTCTTT. This sequence encodes CSVAAGPKGGTEAFF.

This clone was observed once. This sequence joins TRBV6-5 and TRBJ1-6; D is perhaps TRBD1 (6 bases). CDR1 and CDR2 (germline): MNHEY, SVGAGI. The CDR3 totals 13 residues. V was pared by 2 bases and J by 14 bases, with 13 bases between. The CDR3 sequence is CASSYGDTGTLHF. In DNA, the CDR3 is TGTGCCAGCAGTTACGGGGACACTGGTACCCTCCACTTT.

The V call is TRBV13, the J call TRBJ1-6, with D possibly being TRBD1 (6 bases). CDR1 and CDR2 from the germline V gene are PRHDT and FYEKMQ (reference sequence). Between the trimmed V and J ends, which lost 0 bases and 6 bases, there was a span of 9 bases. This CDR3 spans 15 amino acids. CDR3 sequence reads: CASSLGDRVNSPLHF. CDR3 in DNA: TGTGCCAGCAGCTTAGGGGACAGAGTTAATTCACCCCTCCACTTT.

The chain carries TRBV7-2 and TRBJ1-1; D is ambiguous. The CDR3 loop spans 14 amino acids. Per germline, CDR1 SGHTA and CDR2 FQGNSA. V was shortened by 2 bases and J by 1 base, with 8 bases between the two germline ends. CDR3 loop: CASSLFNRNTEAFF. As DNA, the CDR3 is TGTGCCAGCAGCTTATTTAACAGGAACACTGAAGCTTTCTTT.

J is TRBJ1-2 and V is TRBV20-1; D not resolved. Trimming took 6 bases from V and 5 from J, leaving 10 bases between them. Germline CDR1 DFQATT, CDR2 SNEGSKA (reference sequence). CDR3 length equals 11 residues. This chain's CDR3 is CSAGLGYGYTF. The CDR3 bases are TGCAGTGCGGGCTTGGGGTATGGCTACACCTTC.

The rearrangement uses TRBV2 and TRBJ2-7, with 7 bases identical to TRBD1. CDR1 and CDR2 (germline): SNHLY, FYNNEI. CDR3 length: 13 amino acids. V lost 6 bases, J lost 2 bases, and 4 bases stayed unmatched. The CDR3 DNA reads TGTGCCAGCAGCCTGGACAGGACCTACGAGCAGTACGTC. This encodes CASSLDRTYEQYV.

This rearrangement joins TRBV7-8 to TRBJ2-7; a weak D match, TRBD2 (6 bases). The germline gives CDR1 SGHVS, CDR2 FQNEAQ. This CDR3 has 12 amino acids. The V end was cut by 7 bases, the J end by 0 bases, with 7 bases between. In DNA, the CDR3 is TGTGCCAGCAAGGGACTCTCCTACGAGCAGTACGTC. It translates to CASKGLSYEQYV.

This chain links TRBV12-5 with TRBJ1-2; D perhaps matches TRBD1 (5 bases). The CDR3 has 15 amino acids. V lost 4 bases, J lost 4 bases, and 16 bases lay in between. Per the germline V gene, CDR1 is LGHNT and CDR2 is FRNRAP. The CDR3 sequence: CASGWGRRVGYGYTF. The CDR3 DNA sequence: TGTGCTAGTGGTTGGGGGAGGAGGGTCGGCTATGGCTACACCTTC.

The chain is built from TRBV6-1 and TRBJ1-1, with D possibly being TRBD1 (6 bases). The germline V and J ends were trimmed by 0 bases and 1 base, with 6 bases remaining between them. Germline values: CDR1 MNHNS, CDR2 SASEGT. CDR3 size: 14 residues. The CDR3 sequence: CASSEAGGNTEAFF. The CDR3 coding sequence is TGTGCCAGCAGTGAAGCAGGGGGGAACACTGAAGCTTTCTTT.

This clone came up once. The CDR3 sequence: CASRDGTGYEQYF. CDR3 sequence (DNA): TGTGCCAGCAGAGACGGGACAGGCTACGAGCAGTACTTC. This chain connects TRBV6-5 to TRBJ2-7, with 8 positions matching TRBD1. The CDR3 runs 13 residues. V lost 6 bases, J lost 3 bases, and 4 bases stayed unmatched. The germline V gene encodes CDR1 MNHEY and CDR2 SVGAGI.

The chain links TRBV19 to TRBJ1-1; TRBD1 is a possible D gene (6 bases). The germline V gene has CDR1 LNHDA and CDR2 SQIVND (reference sequence). V was cut by 2 bases and J by 5 bases, with 9 bases left in between. This CDR3 has 13 amino acids. This CDR3 reads CASSIPGVTEAFF. DNA for the CDR3: TGTGCCAGTAGTATACCAGGGGTAACTGAAGCTTTCTTT.

This clone was found a few times. This chain uses TRBV27 with TRBJ1-2, with D possibly matching TRBD1 (5 bases). Germline lookup yields CDR1 MNHEY and CDR2 SMNVEV (reference sequence). CDR3 length: 15 amino acids. V was trimmed by 11 bases and J by 0 bases, leaving 19 bases between them. The CDR3 nucleotides are TGTGCCGGAAGGGGCGCCCTCCTAGCTAACTATGGCTACACCTTC. Translated: CAGRGALLANYGYTF.

The CDR3 DNA reads TGTGCCAGCAGCTTTTATGGCTCTGGAAACACCATATATTTT. Translation gives CASSFYGSGNTIYF. The chain couples TRBV7-9 to TRBJ1-3; no definite D call. The germline CDR1 and CDR2 sequences are SEHNR and FQNEAQ (reference sequence). This CDR3 has 14 amino acids. V was shortened by 3 bases and J by 0 bases, with 6 bases between the two germline ends.

The chain combines TRBV27 with TRBJ1-3; TRBD1 matches 7 bases. Germline V gene data show CDR1 as MNHEY and CDR2 as SMNVEV (reference sequence). The ends lost 4 bases at V and 0 bases at J; junction bases unmatched: 6. This CDR3 is built from 16 residues. The CDR3 is CASSSGGQTSGNTIYF. CDR3 bases: TGTGCCAGCAGTTCAGGGGGACAGACCTCTGGAAACACCATATATTTT.

The chain employs TRBV18 and TRBJ2-5; no clear D. V lost 1 base to trimming and J lost 1 base, with 4 bases between them. The CDR3 consists of 13 residues. Germline values: CDR1 KGHSH, CDR2 LQKENI. The CDR3 DNA reads TGTGCCAGCTCACCACAGGTCCAAGAGACCCAGTACTTC. Its protein product is CASSPQVQETQYF.

The chain combines TRBV10-2 with TRBJ1-1; D unclear. CDR3 length: 14 residues. Germline V gene lookup returns CDR1 WSHSY and CDR2 SAAADI. V shed 6 bases and J shed 5 bases, with 16 bases lying between them. The DNA for the CDR3 is TGCGCCAGCAGCCCCCTTGGAGTGGGGACTGAAGCTTTCTTT. Amino acid sequence: CASSPLGVGTEAFF.

This chain joins TRBV25-1 and TRBJ2-1, with unresolved D. Germline V lookup: CDR1 MGHDK, CDR2 SYGVNS. V lost 6 bases, J lost 7 bases, and 13 bases lay in between. CDR3 size: 13 residues. The chain's CDR3 is CASSPVEGNEQFF. The CDR3 DNA is TGTGCCAGCAGCCCAGTGGAAGGTAATGAGCAGTTCTTC. The entire variable domain, with the rest obtained from reference TRBV25-1 and TRBJ2-1, is as follows: EADIYQTPRYLVIGTGKKITLECSQTMGHDKMYWYQQDPGMELHLIHYSYGVNSTEKGDLSSESTVSRIRTEHFPLTLESARPSHTSQYLCASSPVEGNEQFFGPGTRLTVL.

In DNA, the CDR3 is TGTGCCAGCAGCCAGAACACTGAAGCTTTCTTT. It specifies CASSQNTEAFF. The J gene is TRBJ1-1, the V gene TRBV5-4; no clear D gene. Germline CDR1 reads SGHNT; CDR2 reads YYREEE (reference sequence). V lost 4 bases to trimming and J lost 1 base, with 2 bases between them. This CDR3 has 11 residues.

The chain carries TRBV28 and TRBJ1-2; a possible D gene is TRBD1 (6 bases). With 8 bases removed from V and 0 bases from J, the gap between germline ends came to 13 bases. The CDR3 totals 14 residues. CDR1 and CDR2 (germline): MDHEN, SYDVKM. The CDR3 DNA reads as TGTGCCAGCGGGGGGGCAGGTTCTAACTATGGCTACACCTTC. Translation gives CASGGAGSNYGYTF.

This chain connects TRBV6-1 to TRBJ1-4; 7 positions match TRBD1. CDR3 length: 14 residues. Germline CDR1 and CDR2: MNHNS and SASEGT. Trimming at V came to 6 bases and at J to 8 bases, leaving 9 bases not matched to a gene. The CDR3 sequence is CASRVQGPEEKLFF. For the CDR3, the DNA is TGTGCCAGCAGAGTACAGGGGCCAGAAGAAAAACTGTTTTTT.

This chain joins TRBV5-4 and TRBJ2-7; 11 bases line up with TRBD2. This CDR3 region has 16 residues. Germline V CDR1 and CDR2: SGHNT, YYREEE (reference sequence). The V segment lost 4 bases and the J segment 5 bases; nucleotides outside the gene matches: 11. In DNA, the CDR3 is TGTGCCAGCAGCCGAACTAGCGGGGGTCGGGCAAACGAGCAGTACTTC. This encodes CASSRTSGGRANEQYF.

The V and J genes are TRBV6-4 and TRBJ1-1, with D tentatively TRBD1 (5 bases). The germline V gene encodes CDR1 MRHNA and CDR2 SNTAGT. The CDR3 loop spans 15 amino acids. Trimming pared 3 bases from V and 11 bases from J, leaving 22 bases between. DNA for the CDR3: TGTGCCAGCAGTGAAACGGCGGCCTCCGGGGGGGTGGCTTTCTTT. Encoded protein: CASSETAASGGVAFF.

The rearrangement joins TRBV5-1 to TRBJ1-4; D is unclear. The CDR3 has 15 amino acids. V lost 0 bases to trimming and J lost 3 bases, with 9 bases between them. Germline V gene sequence: CDR1 SGHRS, CDR2 YFSETQ. CDR3 in DNA: TGCGCCAGCAGCTTGGCGCAGATGGCTAATGAAAAACTGTTTTTT. Translating it yields CASSLAQMANEKLFF.